Listed here are 10 T cell receptor beta chains from one sample, sequenced in a study of siplizumab effects on memory and regulatory T cells. Method: immunoSEQ multiplex PCR; TCRdb's copy keeps in-frame clones and lacks some. The sample carries tens of thousands of clones, around 90% recorded once. Sequenced sample: Tregs sorted from blood. These receptors were collected from a human donor in good health.

This clone appeared a single time. The chain carries TRBV11-2 and TRBJ2-6; 7 nucleotides align to TRBD1. The CDR3 is made up of 15 amino acids. Germline lookup yields CDR1 SGHAT and CDR2 FQNNGV. The junction had 2 bases not matched to a gene; V was cut back by 4 bases and J by 2 bases. CDR3: CASSYRGAGANVLTF. The CDR3 bases are TGTGCCAGCAGCTACAGGGGAGCTGGGGCCAACGTCCTGACTTTC.

The chain couples TRBV5-1 to TRBJ1-3; 7 nucleotides match TRBD1. Germline assignment: CDR1 SGHRS and CDR2 YFSETQ. The CDR3 length is 14 residues. V shed 4 bases, J shed 4 bases, and the junction held 5 bases outside the gene matches. The DNA for the CDR3 is TGCGCCAGCAGCCTGACAGGGTCGGGAAACACCATATATTTT. Its translation: CASSLTGSGNTIYF.

The rearrangement links TRBV28 to TRBJ2-5, with D perhaps matching TRBD1 or TRBD2 (5 bases each). This CDR3 spans 17 amino acids. V shed 1 base and J shed 5 bases, with 20 bases lying between them. Germline V CDR1 and CDR2: MDHEN, SYDVKM. The CDR3 is CASSLSPPGYGGETQYF. The CDR3 DNA follows: TGTGCCAGCAGTTTATCTCCCCCAGGGTATGGGGGTGAGACCCAGTACTTC.

The chain carries TRBV6-5 and TRBJ2-4; perhaps TRBD1 as D (5 bases). V was shortened by 6 bases and J by 6 bases, with 15 bases between the two germline ends. CDR3 length: 14 residues. Germline V lookup: CDR1 MNHEY, CDR2 SVGAGI. Here the CDR3 reads CASSRTIHGNIQYF. The CDR3 DNA reads TGTGCCAGCAGCCGGACAATTCACGGAAACATTCAGTACTTC.

CDR3 bases: TGTGCCAGCAGTTTCCGACAGGGCCATGGCTACACCTTC. It yields the protein CASSFRQGHGYTF. The chain couples TRBV28 to TRBJ1-2, with 7 nucleotides matching TRBD1. Germline V gene data show CDR1 as MDHEN and CDR2 as SYDVKM. With V trimmed by 3 bases and J by 6 bases, 4 bases remained unmatched. The CDR3 loop spans 13 amino acids.

The chain is built from TRBV10-3 and TRBJ2-7; weak D call: TRBD2 (5 bases). Germline-derived CDR1 and CDR2 are ENHRY and SYGVKD. The length of the CDR3 is 12 residues. V was cut by 6 bases and J by 5 bases, with 11 bases left in between. CDR3 coding DNA: TGTGCCATCAGCGGGAATGGGGACGAGCAGTACTTC. The encoded protein is CAISGNGDEQYF.

The J gene is TRBJ2-7, the V gene TRBV6-1, with 10 bases that match TRBD1. The ends lost 5 bases at V and 1 base at J; junction bases unmatched: 2. CDR3 length: 14 residues. CDR1 and CDR2 from the germline V gene are MNHNS and SASEGT. The CDR3 is CASSSDRGSYEQYF. DNA of the CDR3: TGTGCCAGCAGTTCGGACAGGGGGTCCTACGAGCAGTACTTC.

The genes are TRBV5-1 and TRBJ2-1, with no clear D. The CDR3 runs 13 residues. With 5 bases removed from V and 4 bases from J, the gap between germline ends came to 10 bases. The germline CDR1 and CDR2 sequences are SGHRS and YFSETQ. DNA for the CDR3: TGCGCCAGCAGGAGGAGTGGGTACAATGAGCAGTTCTTC. Its protein product is CASRRSGYNEQFF. Together with reference TRBV5-1 and TRBJ2-1, the CDR3 gives the full variable domain: KAGVTQTPRYLIKTRGQQVTLSCSPISGHRSVSWYQQTPGQGLQFLFEYFSETQRNKGNFPGRFSGRQFSNSRSEMNVSTLELGDSALYLCASRRSGYNEQFFGPGTRLTVL.

This clone occurred a few times. This sequence joins TRBV28 and TRBJ1-4; possible D gene TRBD1, 6 bases. V was clipped by 6 bases and J by 9 bases, with 14 bases between them. CDR1 is MDHEN and CDR2 is SYDVKM in the germline V gene. CDR3 length: 13 residues. Here the CDR3 reads CASSPGGAQKLFF. CDR3 in DNA: TGTGCCAGCAGCCCGGGGGGGGCACAAAAACTGTTTTTT.

The V gene is TRBV28, the J gene TRBJ2-3; unclear D gene. CDR3 length: 12 amino acids. V lost 5 bases and J 6 bases, leaving 9 bases between the germline ends. Germline V lookup: CDR1 MDHEN, CDR2 SYDVKM. The CDR3 protein is CASSMGVDTQYF. In DNA, the CDR3 is TGTGCCAGCAGTATGGGCGTGGATACGCAGTATTTT.